This T cell receptor beta chain was found in a study of glioma-infiltrating T cells. Study findings and constraints: Gliomas, especially low-grade, showed above-expected tissue-blood divergence; non-neoplastic patients showed below. Tissue and blood shared very few CDR3 sequences.

This clonotype is termed medium-sized. Its antigen is unknown. V lost 3 bases and J lost 2, with 8 bases in between. Per the germline V gene, CDR1 is LGHDT and CDR2 is YNNKEL (reference sequence). This CDR3 has 14 residues. The iRepertoire nested amplicon-rescue multiplex PCR amplified TCR alpha and beta CDR3s from RNA. For one-step reverse transcription and amplification, about 85-400 ng of tissue mRNA or PBMC total RNA was used. TCRdb processed the multiplex PCR reads anew with MiXCR; each CDR3 protein has one entry. The sample records around 10,000 distinct CDR3 sequences, approximately 58% being singletons.

This chain links TRBV3-1 with TRBJ1-5; D call uncertain. This clonotype was sampled from a human donor with low-grade glioma or glioblastoma, undergoing nonglioma brain surgery, or in good health (not recorded which). Sequencing was done on a sample of glioma tissue, nonneoplastic brain tissue, or PBMCs (not recorded which). The CDR3 DNA reads as TGTGCCAGCAGCCAGCAGCCGGGCAATCAGCCCCAGCATTTT. This codes for CASSQQPGNQPQHF. Full variable domain (missing parts from reference TRBV3-1 and TRBJ1-5): DTAVSQTPKYLVTQMGNDKSIKCEQNLGHDTMYWYKQDSKKFLKIMFSYNNKELIINETVPNRFSPKSPDKAHLNLHINSLELGDSAVYFCASSQQPGNQPQHFGDGTRLSIL.